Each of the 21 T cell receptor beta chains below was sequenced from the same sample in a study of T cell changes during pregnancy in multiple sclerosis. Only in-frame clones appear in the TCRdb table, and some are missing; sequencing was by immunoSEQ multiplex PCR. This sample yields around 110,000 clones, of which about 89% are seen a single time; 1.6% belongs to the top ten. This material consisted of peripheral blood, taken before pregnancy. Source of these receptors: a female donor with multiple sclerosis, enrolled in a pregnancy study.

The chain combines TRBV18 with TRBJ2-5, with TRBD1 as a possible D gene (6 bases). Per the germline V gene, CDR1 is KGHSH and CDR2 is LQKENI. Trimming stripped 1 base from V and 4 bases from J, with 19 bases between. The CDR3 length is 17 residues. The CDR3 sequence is CASSPQGPGDPGETQYF. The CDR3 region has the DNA TGTGCCAGCTCACCACAGGGCCCAGGGGACCCGGGAGAGACCCAGTACTTC.

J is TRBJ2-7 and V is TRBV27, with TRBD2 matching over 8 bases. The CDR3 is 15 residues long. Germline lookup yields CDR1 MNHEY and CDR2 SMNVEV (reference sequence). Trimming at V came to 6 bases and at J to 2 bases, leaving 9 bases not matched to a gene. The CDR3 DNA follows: TGTGCCAGCAGGTCCGGCGGGAGGCCCCCCTACGAGCAGTACTTC. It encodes CASRSGGRPPYEQYF.

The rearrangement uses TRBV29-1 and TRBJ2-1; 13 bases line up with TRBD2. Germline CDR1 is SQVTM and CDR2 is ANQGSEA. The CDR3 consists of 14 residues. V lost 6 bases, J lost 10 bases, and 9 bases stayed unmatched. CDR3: CSVTLAGGVREQFF. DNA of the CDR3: TGCAGCGTGACACTAGCGGGAGGGGTTCGCGAGCAGTTCTTC.

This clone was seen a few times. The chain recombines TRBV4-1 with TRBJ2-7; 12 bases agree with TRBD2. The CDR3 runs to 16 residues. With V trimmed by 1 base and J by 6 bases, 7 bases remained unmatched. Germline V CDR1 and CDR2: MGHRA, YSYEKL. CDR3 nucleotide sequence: TGCGCCAGCAGCCAAGTATCGCTAGCGGGAGGGCCCGAGCAGTACTTC. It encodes CASSQVSLAGGPEQYF.

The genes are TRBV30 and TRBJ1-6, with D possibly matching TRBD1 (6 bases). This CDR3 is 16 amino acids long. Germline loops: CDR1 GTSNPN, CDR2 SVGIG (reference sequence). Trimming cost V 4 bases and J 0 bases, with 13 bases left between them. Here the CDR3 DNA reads TGTGCCTGGACGGCAGGGGCGGGCTCCTATAATTCACCCCTCCACTTT. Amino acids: CAWTAGAGSYNSPLHF.

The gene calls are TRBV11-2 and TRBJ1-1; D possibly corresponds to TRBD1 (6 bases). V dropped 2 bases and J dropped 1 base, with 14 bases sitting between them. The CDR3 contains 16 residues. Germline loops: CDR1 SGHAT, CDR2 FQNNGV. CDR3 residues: CASSLSYRVKNTEAFF. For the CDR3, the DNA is TGTGCCAGCAGCTTATCGTACAGGGTGAAGAACACTGAAGCTTTCTTT. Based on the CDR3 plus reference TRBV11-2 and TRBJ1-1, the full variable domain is EAGVAQSPRYKIIEKRQSVAFWCNPISGHATLYWYQQILGQGPKLLIQFQNNGVVDDSQLPKDRFSAERLKGVDSTLKIQPAKLEDSAVYLCASSLSYRVKNTEAFFGQGTRLTVV.

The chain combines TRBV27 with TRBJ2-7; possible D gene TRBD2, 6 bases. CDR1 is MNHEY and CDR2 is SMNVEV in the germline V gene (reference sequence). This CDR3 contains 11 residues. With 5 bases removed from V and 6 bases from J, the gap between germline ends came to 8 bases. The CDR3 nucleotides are TGTGCCAGCAGTGACGGGGGCGAGCAGTACTTC. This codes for CASSDGGEQYF.

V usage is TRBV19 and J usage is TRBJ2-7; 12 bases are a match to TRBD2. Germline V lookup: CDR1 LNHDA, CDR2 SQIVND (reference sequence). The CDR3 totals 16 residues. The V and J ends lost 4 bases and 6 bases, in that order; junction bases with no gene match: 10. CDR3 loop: CASSRNLAGGPLEQYF. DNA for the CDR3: TGTGCCAGTAGTAGGAACCTAGCGGGAGGGCCGCTCGAGCAGTACTTC. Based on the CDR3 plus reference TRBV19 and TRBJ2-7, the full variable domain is DGGITQSPKYLFRKEGQNVTLSCEQNLNHDAMYWYRQDPGQGLRLIYYSQIVNDFQKGDIAEGYSVSREKKESFPLTVTSAQKNPTAFYLCASSRNLAGGPLEQYFGPGTRLTVT.

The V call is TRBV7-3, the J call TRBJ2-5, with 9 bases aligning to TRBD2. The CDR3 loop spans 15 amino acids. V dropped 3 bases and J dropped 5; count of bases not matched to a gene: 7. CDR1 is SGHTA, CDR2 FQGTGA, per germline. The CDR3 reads CASSFLAGKLETQYF. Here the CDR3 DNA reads TGTGCCAGCAGCTTTCTAGCGGGGAAATTGGAGACCCAGTACTTC.

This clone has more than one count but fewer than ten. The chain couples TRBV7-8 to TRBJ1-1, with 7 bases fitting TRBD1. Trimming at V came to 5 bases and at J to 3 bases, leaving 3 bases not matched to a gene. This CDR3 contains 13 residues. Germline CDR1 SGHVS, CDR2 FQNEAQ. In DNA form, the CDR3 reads TGTGCCAGCAGCCTCCAGGGGGACACTGAAGCTTTCTTT. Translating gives CASSLQGDTEAFF.

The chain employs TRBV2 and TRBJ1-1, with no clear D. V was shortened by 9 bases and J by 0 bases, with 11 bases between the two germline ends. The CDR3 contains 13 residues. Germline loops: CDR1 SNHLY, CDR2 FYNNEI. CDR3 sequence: CASKTVMNTEAFF. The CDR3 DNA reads TGTGCCAGTAAAACAGTTATGAACACTGAAGCTTTCTTT.

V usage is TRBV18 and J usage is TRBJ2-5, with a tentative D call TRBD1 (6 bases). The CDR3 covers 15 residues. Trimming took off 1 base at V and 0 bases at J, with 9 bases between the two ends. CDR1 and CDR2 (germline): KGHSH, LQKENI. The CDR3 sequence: CASSPLRTDQETQYF. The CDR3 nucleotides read TGTGCCAGCTCACCACTCCGGACAGACCAAGAGACCCAGTACTTC.

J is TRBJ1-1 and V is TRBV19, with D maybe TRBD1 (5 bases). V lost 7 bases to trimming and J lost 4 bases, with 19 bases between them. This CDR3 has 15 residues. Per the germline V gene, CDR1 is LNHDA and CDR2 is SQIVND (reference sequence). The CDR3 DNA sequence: TGTGCCAGTACCTCGGACCGGGACTTCAGCACTGAAGCTTTCTTT. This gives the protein CASTSDRDFSTEAFF.

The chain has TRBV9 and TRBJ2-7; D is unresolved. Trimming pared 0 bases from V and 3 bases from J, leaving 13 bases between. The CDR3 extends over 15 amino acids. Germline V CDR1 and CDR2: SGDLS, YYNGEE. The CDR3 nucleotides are TGTGCCAGCAGCGTAGAAATCGACTCCAGCTACGAGCAGTACTTC. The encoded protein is CASSVEIDSSYEQYF.

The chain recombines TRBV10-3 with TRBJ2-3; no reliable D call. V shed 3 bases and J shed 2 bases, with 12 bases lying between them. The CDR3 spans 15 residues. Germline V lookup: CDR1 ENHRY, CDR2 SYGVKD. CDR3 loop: CAISDHSGNTDTQYF. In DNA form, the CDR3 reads TGTGCCATCAGTGATCATTCTGGCAACACAGATACGCAGTATTTT.

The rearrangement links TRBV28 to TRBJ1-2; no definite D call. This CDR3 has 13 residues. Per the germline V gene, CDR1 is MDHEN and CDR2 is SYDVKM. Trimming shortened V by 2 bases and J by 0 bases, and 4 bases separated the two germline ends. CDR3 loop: CASSLNTNYGYTF. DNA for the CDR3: TGTGCCAGCAGTTTAAATACTAACTATGGCTACACCTTC.

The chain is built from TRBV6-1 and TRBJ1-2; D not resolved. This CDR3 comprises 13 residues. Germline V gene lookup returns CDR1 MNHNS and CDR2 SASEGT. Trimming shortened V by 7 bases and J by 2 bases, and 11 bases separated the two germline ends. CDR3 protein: CASNGEQNYGYTF. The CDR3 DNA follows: TGTGCCAGCAATGGCGAACAGAACTATGGCTACACCTTC.

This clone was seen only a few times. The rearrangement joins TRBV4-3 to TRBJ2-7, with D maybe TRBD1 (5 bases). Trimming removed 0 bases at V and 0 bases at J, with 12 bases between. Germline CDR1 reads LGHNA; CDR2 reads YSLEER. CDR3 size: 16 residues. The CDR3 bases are TGCGCCAGCAGCCAAGAGGTTCCAGGGAACTCCTACGAGCAGTACTTC. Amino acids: CASSQEVPGNSYEQYF.

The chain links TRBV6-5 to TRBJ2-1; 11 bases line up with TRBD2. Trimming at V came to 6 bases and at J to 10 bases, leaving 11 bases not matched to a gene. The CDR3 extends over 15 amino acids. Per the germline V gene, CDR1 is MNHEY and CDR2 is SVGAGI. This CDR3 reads CASSSISGRALEQFF. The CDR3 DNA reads TGTGCCAGCAGCTCAATTAGCGGGAGGGCCTTAGAGCAGTTCTTC.

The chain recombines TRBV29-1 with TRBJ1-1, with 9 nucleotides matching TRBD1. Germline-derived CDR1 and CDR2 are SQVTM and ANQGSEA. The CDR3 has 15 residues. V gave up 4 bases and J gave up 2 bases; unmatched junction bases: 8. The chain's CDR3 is CSVVGTGQTNTEAFF. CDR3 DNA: TGCAGCGTTGTTGGGACAGGGCAAACTAACACTGAAGCTTTCTTT.

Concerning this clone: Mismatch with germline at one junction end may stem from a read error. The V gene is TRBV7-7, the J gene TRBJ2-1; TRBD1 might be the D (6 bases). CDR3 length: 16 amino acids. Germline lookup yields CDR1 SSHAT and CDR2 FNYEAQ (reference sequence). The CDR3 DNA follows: TGTGCTAGCAGCCCATCCACCGGGACAAACAACAATGAGCAGTTCTTC. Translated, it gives CASSPSTGTNNNEQFF.